This T cell receptor (beta chain) was obtained from a study of OX40 agonist ivuxolimab in advanced cancers. Baseline was the first blood sampling point, followed by cycle 4 day 1 and cycle 7 day 1. The assay was immunoSEQ multiplex PCR, and TCRdb's table has in-frame clones only and misses some. The sample holds some 130,000 clones, about 93% seen once. The specimen was CD4+ or CD8+ T cells sorted from blood, collected in a trial of the OX40 agonist ivuxolimab. The TCR sequence derives from an adult with an advanced solid tumor such as melanoma, head and neck, liver or kidney cancer.

The CDR3, as DNA: TGTGCCAGCAGCTTAGGCGGGGTGCGCAATCAGCCCCAGCATTTT. It is translated as CASSLGGVRNQPQHF. The rearrangement links TRBV7-9 to TRBJ1-5, with no clear D. V lost 1 base and J 2 bases, leaving 9 bases between the germline ends. The CDR3 length is 15 residues. CDR1 and CDR2 (germline): SEHNR, FQNEAQ (reference sequence).